These 24 T cell receptor beta chains originate from one sample sequenced in a study of vaccination effects on CD4 cells after COVID-19. Method: immunoSEQ multiplex PCR; TCRdb's copy keeps in-frame clones and lacks some. The table includes tens of thousands of clones, 65% detected once. These receptors have no identified antigens. ViraFEST expansion of antigen-specific CD4+ T cells with viral peptide pools preceded sequencing. Following an approximately 9-day culture, CD4+ T cells were purified. Participants were vaccinated with two doses of either the BNT162b2 or mRNA-1273 vaccine. Sequencing was performed on CD4+ T cells from PBMCs cultured with SARS-CoV-2 spike peptides, taken after COVID-19 vaccination. The source of these receptors is a human donor who received a COVID-19 vaccine.

This chain uses TRBV12-5 with TRBJ1-2; D is ambiguous. The CDR3 sequence is 12 residues long. The V end was cut by 2 bases, the J end by 8 bases, with 9 bases between. The germline V gene has CDR1 LGHNT and CDR2 FRNRAP. The CDR3 region is CASGLTGGGYTF. The CDR3 region has the DNA TGTGCTAGTGGTTTGACGGGAGGAGGCTACACCTTC.

This clone was picked up a small number of times. V and J are TRBV12-3 or TRBV12-4 and TRBJ1-1; tentative D call: TRBD1 (6 bases). V lost 7 bases to trimming and J lost 5 bases, with 14 bases between them. The CDR3 spans 13 residues. The CDR3, as DNA: TGTGCCAGCACCCGCCGGGGGCGAACTGAAGCTTTCTTT. Translating it yields CASTRRGRTEAFF.

The V call is TRBV14, the J call TRBJ2-1; possibly TRBD1 for D (6 bases). V lost 2 bases and J lost 6, with 8 bases in between. In germline, CDR1 is SGHDN, CDR2 FVKESK. This CDR3 region has 13 residues. In DNA, the CDR3 is TGTGCCAGCAGCCAAAGGGGGATCAATGAGCAGTTCTTC. Its protein is CASSQRGINEQFF. Filled out from reference TRBV14 and TRBJ2-1, the complete variable domain reads EAGVTQFPSHSVIEKGQTVTLRCDPISGHDNLYWYRRVMGKEIKFLLHFVKESKQDESGMPNNRFLAERTGGTYSTLKVQPAELEDSGVYFCASSQRGINEQFFGPGTRLTVL.

This clone was seen a handful of times. J is TRBJ1-3 and V is TRBV10-3; 10 bases fit TRBD1. The CDR3 has 14 amino acids. Unmatched junction bases numbered 1, after V lost 6 bases and J lost 2 bases. Germline CDR1 ENHRY, CDR2 SYGVKD. The CDR3 DNA follows: TGTGCCATCAGGGGGACAGGGGCTGGAAACACCATATATTTT. It codes for CAIRGTGAGNTIYF.

The rearrangement joins TRBV18 to TRBJ1-5; 8 bases align to TRBD1. V shed 3 bases, J shed 7 bases, and the junction held 5 bases outside the gene matches. Per germline, CDR1 KGHSH and CDR2 LQKENI. The CDR3 sequence is 14 residues long. CDR3 loop: CASSPGQGRQPQHF. The CDR3 region has the DNA TGTGCCAGCTCACCCGGACAGGGCAGGCAGCCCCAGCATTTT.

This clone was counted between two and nine times. This chain joins TRBV5-4 and TRBJ2-3; D is ambiguous. In germline, CDR1 is SGHNT, CDR2 YYREEE (reference sequence). CDR3 size: 13 residues. V was clipped by 2 bases and J by 1 base, with 5 bases between them. The CDR3 reads CASSFWGTDTQYF. CDR3 DNA sequence: TGTGCCAGCAGCTTTTGGGGCACAGATACGCAGTATTTT.

This clone has only a few counts. The rearrangement joins TRBV6-5 to TRBJ1-4; D gene unclear. The ends were cut back, 6 bases at V and 0 bases at J, with 8 bases in the middle. This CDR3 is 14 amino acids long. Per germline, CDR1 MNHEY and CDR2 SVGAGI. CDR3 sequence reads: CASRRHATNEKLFF. CDR3 sequence (DNA): TGTGCCAGCAGAAGACACGCAACTAATGAAAAACTGTTTTTT.

The rearrangement links TRBV7-9 to TRBJ1-4, with 9 nucleotides matching TRBD1. The CDR3 totals 15 residues. CDR1 and CDR2 from the germline V gene are SEHNR and FQNEAQ (reference sequence). V trimming: 6 bases; J trimming: 3 bases; junction bases outside the gene matches: 5. The CDR3 nucleotides are TGTGCCAGCAGTTCCGGGACAGGGCCTAATGAAAAACTGTTTTTT. The encoded protein is CASSSGTGPNEKLFF.

The chain joins TRBV6-6 to TRBJ2-1; 13 nucleotides line up with TRBD2. Germline trimming cut 5 bases from V and 7 bases from J; bases unmatched to any gene: 14. CDR1 is MNHNY and CDR2 is SVGAGI in the germline V gene (reference sequence). The CDR3 contains 18 residues. CDR3 in amino acids: CASSPQTSGRAGWNEQFF. The CDR3, as DNA: TGTGCCAGCAGTCCCCAAACTAGCGGGAGGGCCGGTTGGAATGAGCAGTTCTTC.

This chain connects TRBV18 to TRBJ1-5; 7 bases line up with TRBD1. Losses at the gene ends were 4 bases for V and 5 bases for J; bases not matched to a gene: 2. Germline V gene sequence: CDR1 KGHSH, CDR2 LQKENI. The CDR3 is 13 amino acids. The CDR3 DNA follows: TGTGCCAGCTCACAGGGGGCCGATCAGCCCCAGCATTTT. Its protein is CASSQGADQPQHF. Full variable domain (outside the CDR3, taken from reference TRBV18 and TRBJ1-5): NAGVMQNPRHLVRRRGQEARLRCSPMKGHSHVYWYRQLPEEGLKFMVYLQKENIIDESGMPKERFSAEFPKEGPSILRIQQVVRGDSAAYFCASSQGADQPQHFGDGTRLSIL.

The chain is built from TRBV3-1 (or the pseudogene TRBV3-2) and TRBJ2-7; 9 bases align to TRBD2. This CDR3 has 16 residues. V was clipped by 1 base and J by 6 bases; unmatched bases: 10. Germline lookup yields CDR1 LGHDT and CDR2 YNNKEL (reference sequence). The CDR3 nucleotides read TGTGCCAGCAGCCAAGTCATGGTAGCGGGAGCCTCCGAGCAGTACTTC. Translation: CASSQVMVAGASEQYF.

Only a few counts were recorded for this clone. The gene calls are TRBV3-1 (or the pseudogene TRBV3-2) and TRBJ2-2, with 7 bases aligning to TRBD2. The germline CDR1 and CDR2 sequences are LGHDT and YNNKEL (reference sequence). The CDR3 extends over 18 amino acids. V trimming: 5 bases; J trimming: 8 bases; junction bases outside the gene matches: 20. This CDR3 is CASSSSGEEVASAGELFF. The CDR3 DNA follows: TGTGCCAGCAGCTCTAGCGGAGAAGAAGTTGCATCTGCTGGGGAGCTGTTTTTT.

This clone was seen more than once but under ten times. The chain recombines TRBV6-4 with TRBJ2-1, with 9 bases aligning to TRBD2. CDR1 MRHNA and CDR2 SNTAGT come from the germline V gene. The length of the CDR3 is 16 residues. The J segment lost 9 bases and the V segment lost 4 bases, leaving 13 bases of the junction unmatched. CDR3 region: CASSALAGSGSSEQFF. The CDR3 bases are TGTGCCAGCAGTGCCCTTGCAGGTAGCGGGAGTAGTGAGCAGTTCTTC.

V usage is TRBV5-1 and J usage is TRBJ2-2, with 7 bases identical to TRBD2. This CDR3 has 15 residues. In germline, CDR1 is SGHRS, CDR2 YFSETQ. J lost 5 bases, V lost 1 base, and 5 bases had no gene match. As DNA, the CDR3 is TGCGCCAGCAGCTTGTCAGCGGGACGAACCGGGGAGCTGTTTTTT. Its translation is CASSLSAGRTGELFF.

This sequence joins TRBV19 and TRBJ2-5, with TRBD2 matching over 7 bases. This CDR3 has 14 amino acids. Germline lookup yields CDR1 LNHDA and CDR2 SQIVND (reference sequence). J was trimmed by 5 bases and V by 6 bases; bases with no gene match: 9. The CDR3 reads CASSLSGNRETQYF. In nucleotides, the CDR3 is TGTGCCAGTAGCCTAAGCGGGAACAGGGAGACCCAGTACTTC.

The J gene is TRBJ2-7, the V gene TRBV28; D is unresolved. CDR3 length equals 10 residues. Trimming took off 5 bases at V and 4 bases at J, with 3 bases between the two ends. The germline V gene encodes CDR1 MDHEN and CDR2 SYDVKM. CDR3 in DNA: TGTGCCAGCAGTCTTTACGAGCAGTACTTC. Protein product: CASSLYEQYF.

This chain joins TRBV6-5 and TRBJ2-7, with D perhaps TRBD1 (6 bases). The CDR3 length is 13 residues. Germline-derived CDR1 and CDR2 are MNHEY and SVGAGI. The CDR3 sequence is CAALTGFQYEQYF. The CDR3 coding sequence is TGTGCAGCCCTGACAGGCTTCCAATACGAGCAGTACTTC.

A few counts support this clone. The V call is TRBV5-4, the J call TRBJ2-2; D is perhaps TRBD1 (6 bases). Germline loops: CDR1 SGHNT, CDR2 YYREEE (reference sequence). V lost 7 bases to trimming and J lost 1 base, with 11 bases between them. CDR3 length equals 14 residues. The CDR3 nucleotides are TGTGCCAGCTCCTGGGACATGAACACCGGGGAGCTGTTTTTT. Translated, it gives CASSWDMNTGELFF.

The rearrangement uses TRBV5-1 and TRBJ2-1, with D possibly TRBD2 on 7 matching bases. The CDR3 has 16 amino acids. In germline, CDR1 is SGHRS, CDR2 YFSETQ. Trimming shortened V by 0 bases and J by 4 bases, and 14 bases separated the two germline ends. CDR3 sequence reads: CASSLEGGAGYNEQFF. DNA of the CDR3: TGCGCCAGCAGCTTGGAGGGGGGGGCAGGGTACAATGAGCAGTTCTTC.

The gene calls are TRBV7-9 and TRBJ2-1, with a tentative D call TRBD2 (5 bases). The germline V and J ends were trimmed by 5 bases and 0 bases, with 11 bases remaining between them. The CDR3 sequence is 15 residues long. Germline assignment: CDR1 SEHNR and CDR2 FQNEAQ (reference sequence). The CDR3 here is CASSKDLSSYNEQFF. The DNA for the CDR3 is TGTGCCAGCAGCAAGGACTTAAGCTCCTACAATGAGCAGTTCTTC.

The chain employs TRBV24-1 and TRBJ2-2; 9 bases match TRBD2. Germline-derived CDR1 and CDR2 are KGHDR and SFDVKD. V lost 4 bases, J lost 5 bases, and 7 bases stayed unmatched. This CDR3 comprises 16 residues. CDR3 amino acids: CATSEERGAKTGELFF. In nucleotides, the CDR3 is TGTGCCACCAGTGAAGAGCGGGGGGCCAAAACCGGGGAGCTGTTTTTT.

The genes are TRBV3-1 (or the pseudogene TRBV3-2) and TRBJ2-5, with 8 positions matching TRBD1. The CDR3 length is 14 residues. The junction had 4 bases not matched to a gene; V was cut back by 5 bases and J by 2 bases. The germline gives CDR1 LGHDT, CDR2 YNNKEL (reference sequence). CDR3 sequence (DNA): TGTGCCAGCAGCTTTCGACAGGGGCAAGAGACCCAGTACTTC. This gives the protein CASSFRQGQETQYF.

The rearrangement uses TRBV5-1 and TRBJ2-7; the match to TRBD1 covers 7 bases. V was clipped by 4 bases and J by 7 bases; unmatched bases: 2. The CDR3 length is 11 residues. CDR1 is SGHRS, CDR2 YFSETQ, per germline. CDR3 bases: TGCGCCAGCAGCGCACAGGGGGAGCAGTACTTC. Encoded protein: CASSAQGEQYF.

The V and J genes are TRBV9 and TRBJ2-3; possibly TRBD1 for D (6 bases). From germline, CDR1 is SGDLS and CDR2 YYNGEE. Trimming stripped 0 bases from V and 2 bases from J, with 13 bases between. The CDR3 runs 16 residues. The DNA of the CDR3 is TGTGCCAGCAGCGTAGTGGGGACACTTAACACAGATACGCAGTATTTT. It translates to CASSVVGTLNTDTQYF.